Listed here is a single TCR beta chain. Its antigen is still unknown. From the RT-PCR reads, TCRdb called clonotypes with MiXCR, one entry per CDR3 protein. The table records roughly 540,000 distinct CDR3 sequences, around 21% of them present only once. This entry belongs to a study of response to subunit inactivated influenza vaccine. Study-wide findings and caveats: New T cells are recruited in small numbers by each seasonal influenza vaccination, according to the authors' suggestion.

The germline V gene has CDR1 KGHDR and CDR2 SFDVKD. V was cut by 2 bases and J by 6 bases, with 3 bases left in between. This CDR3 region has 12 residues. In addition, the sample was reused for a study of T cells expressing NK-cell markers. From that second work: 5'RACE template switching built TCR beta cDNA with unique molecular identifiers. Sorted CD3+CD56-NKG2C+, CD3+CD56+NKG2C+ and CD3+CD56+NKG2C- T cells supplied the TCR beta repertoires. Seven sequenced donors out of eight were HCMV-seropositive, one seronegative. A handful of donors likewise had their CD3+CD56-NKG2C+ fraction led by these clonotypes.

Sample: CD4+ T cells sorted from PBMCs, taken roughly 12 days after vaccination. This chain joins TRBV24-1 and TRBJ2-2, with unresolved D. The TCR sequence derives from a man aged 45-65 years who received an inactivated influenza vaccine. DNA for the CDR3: TGTGCCACCAGTGATTATTCCGGGGAGCTGTTTTTT. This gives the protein CATSDYSGELFF.